This is a list of T cell receptor beta chains from one sample in a study of blood T cells in healthy people across ages. A single record per CDR3 protein comes from TCRdb applying MiXCR to the 5' RACE reads. The table includes about 680,000 distinct CDR3 sequences, 49% detected once. Sequences were obtained from blood. These receptors all stem from a woman between 55 and 75 years old in good health. The CDR3 runs from the conserved cysteine through the conserved F or W. A D gene is named only where the DNA matches it firmly. Where a row states a size, it is once, few, many or the class of an expanded clone; other rows omit it.

D: .
size: many
V: TRBV6-4
J: TRBJ1-2
CDR3: CASSPDTDGGYTF
DNA: TGTGCCAGCAGCCCCGACACGGACGGCGGCTACACCTTC

D: TRBD1
size: .
V: TRBV9
J: TRBJ2-7
CDR3: CASSGGTGNEQYF
DNA: TGTGCCAGCAGCGGGGGGACAGGGAACGAGCAGTACTTC

D: .
size: .
V: TRBV2
J: TRBJ2-1
CDR3: CASSGRGVPLNEQFF
DNA: TGTGCCAGCAGTGGTCGAGGGGTCCCCCTAAATGAGCAGTTCTTC

D: TRBD1
size: few
V: TRBV7-2
J: TRBJ1-1
CDR3: CASSLYPPSGGGTEAFF
DNA: TGTGCCAGCAGCTTATATCCGCCATCAGGGGGAGGCACTGAAGCTTTCTTT

D: .
size: .
V: TRBV3-1
J: TRBJ2-1
CDR3: CASSPNLGWDEQFF
DNA: TGTGCCAGCAGCCCGAACTTGGGTTGGGATGAGCAGTTCTTC

D: .
size: .
V: TRBV7-9
J: TRBJ2-3
CDR3: CASSLVPSTDTQYF
DNA: TGTGCCAGCAGCTTAGTGCCCAGCACAGATACGCAGTATTTT

D: .
size: .
V: TRBV15
J: TRBJ2-7
CDR3: CTTSSEQAGIYEQYF
DNA: TGTACCACCAGCAGTGAACAAGCGGGCATCTACGAGCAGTACTTC

D: .
size: .
V: TRBV7-6
J: TRBJ2-1
CDR3: CASSFASGNEQFF
DNA: TGTGCCAGCAGCTTCGCTTCGGGCAATGAGCAGTTCTTC

D: TRBD2
size: .
V: TRBV12-3/TRBV12-4
J: TRBJ2-1
CDR3: CASTHPGTSGRVRFF
DNA: TGTGCCAGCACCCACCCTGGGACTAGCGGGAGGGTTCGGTTCTTC

D: .
size: .
V: TRBV27
J: TRBJ2-7
CDR3: CASSPPGRGYNEQYF
DNA: TGTGCCAGCAGTCCCCCCGGCAGGGGATATAACGAGCAGTACTTC

D: TRBD1
size: .
V: TRBV12-3/TRBV12-4
J: TRBJ2-5
CDR3: CASSLTGDREETQYF
DNA: TGTGCCAGCAGTCTGACTGGGGACAGAGAAGAGACCCAGTACTTC

D: .
size: .
V: TRBV5-1
J: TRBJ2-1
CDR3: CASTLGEAHEQFF
DNA: TGCGCCAGCACCCTAGGGGAGGCCCATGAGCAGTTCTTC

D: .
size: few
V: TRBV11-1
J: TRBJ1-1
CDR3: CASTPRQVSTEAFF
DNA: TGTGCCAGCACCCCCAGACAGGTCTCCACTGAAGCTTTCTTT

D: TRBD2
size: few
V: TRBV2
J: TRBJ2-1
CDR3: CASNLREGYNEQFF
DNA: TGTGCCAGCAATTTGCGGGAGGGGTACAATGAGCAGTTCTTC

D: TRBD1
size: .
V: TRBV6-2/TRBV6-3
J: TRBJ2-5
CDR3: CASRGTGKTETQYF
DNA: TGTGCCAGCAGAGGGACAGGGAAGACGGAGACCCAGTACTTC

D: .
size: .
V: TRBV4-3
J: TRBJ2-3
CDR3: CVSGAWSTDTQYF
DNA: TGCGTCAGCGGAGCTTGGAGCACAGATACGCAGTATTTT

D: .
size: .
V: TRBV7-9
J: TRBJ2-1
CDR3: CASSPVGRAERNEQFF
DNA: TGTGCCAGCAGCCCCGTAGGCAGGGCGGAGAGGAATGAGCAGTTCTTC

D: TRBD1
size: .
V: TRBV28
J: TRBJ2-2
CDR3: CASSTTGTGQTGELFF
DNA: TGTGCCAGCAGTACAACCGGGACAGGGCAAACCGGGGAGCTGTTTTTT

D: .
size: .
V: TRBV20-1
J: TRBJ2-4
CDR3: CSAEGRVAKNIQYF
DNA: TGCAGTGCTGAAGGACGGGTCGCCAAAAACATTCAGTACTTC

D: TRBD1
size: once
V: TRBV10-3
J: TRBJ1-5
CDR3: CAISGPGGQPQHF
DNA: TGTGCCATCAGTGGACCAGGGGGTCAGCCCCAGCATTTT

D: .
size: .
V: TRBV15
J: TRBJ1-4
CDR3: CATSRDERGKLFF
DNA: TGTGCCACCAGCAGAGATGAGAGGGGAAAACTGTTTTTT

D: TRBD2
size: once
V: TRBV15
J: TRBJ2-1
CDR3: CATRVGGSNYEQFF
DNA: TGTGCCACCAGGGTCGGCGGGAGTAACTATGAGCAGTTCTTC

D: .
size: .
V: TRBV5-1
J: TRBJ2-7
CDR3: CASSLEAVLVGEQYF
DNA: TGCGCCAGCAGCTTGGAAGCGGTTCTAGTCGGCGAGCAGTACTTC

D: TRBD1
size: .
V: TRBV6-6
J: TRBJ1-2
CDR3: CASSYSPQGGGYGYTF
DNA: TGTGCCAGCAGTTACTCCCCCCAGGGGGGGGGCTATGGCTACACCTTC

D: .
size: .
V: TRBV28
J: TRBJ2-5
CDR3: CASSSRDSRGFQYF
DNA: TGTGCCAGCAGTTCCCGGGACAGCCGGGGGTTCCAGTACTTC

D: .
size: .
V: TRBV28
J: TRBJ2-5
CDR3: CASHDMTGIQETQYF
DNA: TGTGCCAGCCACGACATGACAGGAATCCAAGAGACCCAGTACTTC

D: TRBD2
size: few
V: TRBV29-1
J: TRBJ2-1
CDR3: CSVETLGGGSNEQFF
DNA: TGCAGCGTTGAAACATTGGGGGGGGGAAGCAATGAGCAGTTCTTC

D: TRBD1
size: .
V: TRBV15
J: TRBJ2-5
CDR3: CATSDRGTQYF
DNA: TGTGCCACCAGCGACAGGGGGACCCAGTACTTC

D: .
size: .
V: TRBV12-3/TRBV12-4
J: TRBJ2-2
CDR3: CASSRIPNTGELFF
DNA: TGTGCCAGCAGTCGGATCCCGAACACCGGGGAGCTGTTTTTT

D: .
size: .
V: TRBV27
J: TRBJ2-6
CDR3: CASSFLGAGANVLTF
DNA: TGTGCCAGCAGTTTTTTAGGGGCTGGGGCCAACGTCCTGACTTTC

D: .
size: .
V: TRBV5-1
J: TRBJ2-7
CDR3: CASSLTGTQNEQYF
DNA: TGCGCCAGCAGCTTAACCGGGACCCAGAACGAGCAGTACTTC

D: .
size: .
V: TRBV20-1
J: TRBJ2-5
CDR3: CSARDLRAQGVGNEQYF
DNA: TGCAGTGCTAGAGATTTAAGGGCTCAGGGCGTTGGCAATGAGCAGTACTTC

D: TRBD2
size: .
V: TRBV18
J: TRBJ2-7
CDR3: CASSLDMGLAGVEQYF
DNA: TGTGCCAGCTCACTGGATATGGGACTAGCGGGAGTGGAGCAGTACTTC

D: .
size: .
V: TRBV20-1
J: TRBJ1-1
CDR3: CSARNYAQGLLNTEAFF
DNA: TGCAGTGCCAGAAACTACGCGCAGGGTCTGTTGAACACTGAAGCTTTCTTT

D: .
size: many
V: TRBV7-9
J: TRBJ2-7
CDR3: CASSREGPTQYF
DNA: TGTGCCAGCAGCCGAGAAGGTCCCACACAGTACTTC

D: .
size: few
V: TRBV7-2
J: TRBJ1-4
CDR3: CASSFGQIGSEKLFF
DNA: TGTGCCAGCAGCTTCGGACAGATTGGGAGTGAAAAACTGTTTTTT

D: .
size: few
V: TRBV29-1
J: TRBJ1-1
CDR3: CSVGAGLGNTEAFF
DNA: TGCAGCGTTGGGGCAGGGTTGGGTAACACTGAAGCTTTCTTT

D: .
size: once
V: TRBV7-6
J: TRBJ1-6
CDR3: CASSTRPPGDYNSPLHF
DNA: TGTGCCAGCAGCACCCGGCCACCGGGGGATTATAATTCACCCCTCCACTTT

D: .
size: .
V: TRBV7-2
J: TRBJ1-6
CDR3: CASSLAQGRVSPLHF
DNA: TGTGCCAGCAGCTTAGCCCAGGGGAGGGTATCACCCCTCCACTTT

D: TRBD2
size: few
V: TRBV10-3
J: TRBJ2-1
CDR3: CATRLEGSGNYEQFF
DNA: TGTGCCACTCGCCTCGAAGGTAGCGGGAACTATGAGCAGTTCTTC

D: .
size: .
V: TRBV5-1
J: TRBJ2-2
CDR3: CASSLDMEADTGELFF
DNA: TGCGCCAGCAGCTTGGATATGGAGGCGGACACCGGGGAGCTGTTTTTT

D: .
size: once
V: TRBV5-1
J: TRBJ1-5
CDR3: CASSLTGSSNQPQHF
DNA: TGCGCCAGCAGCTTGACGGGATCTAGCAATCAGCCCCAGCATTTT

D: TRBD1
size: few
V: TRBV29-1
J: TRBJ2-7
CDR3: CSVRGDRGLNEQYF
DNA: TGCAGCGTCCGGGGTGACAGGGGGCTGAACGAGCAGTACTTC

D: TRBD2
size: .
V: TRBV7-3
J: TRBJ2-1
CDR3: CASSFGTSRNEQFF
DNA: TGTGCCAGCAGCTTCGGGACTAGCAGGAATGAGCAGTTCTTC

D: TRBD1
size: .
V: TRBV7-9
J: TRBJ1-2
CDR3: CASSFRDRDDGYTF
DNA: TGTGCCAGCAGCTTTAGGGACAGGGATGATGGCTACACCTTC

D: .
size: .
V: TRBV2
J: TRBJ2-7
CDR3: CASSEDRFSYEQYF
DNA: TGTGCCAGCAGTGAAGACAGGTTCTCCTACGAGCAGTACTTC

D: .
size: few
V: TRBV29-1
J: TRBJ1-2
CDR3: CSVEGAGIYGYTF
DNA: TGCAGCGTTGAAGGGGCAGGGATCTATGGCTACACCTTC

D: .
size: .
V: TRBV20-1
J: TRBJ2-5
CDR3: CSAAFIQETQYF
DNA: TGCAGTGCCGCCTTCATCCAAGAGACCCAGTACTTC

D: .
size: few
V: TRBV3-1
J: TRBJ2-3
CDR3: CASSQVVNTDTQYF
DNA: TGTGCCAGCAGCCAAGTGGTCAACACAGATACGCAGTATTTT

D: .
size: few
V: TRBV12-3/TRBV12-4
J: TRBJ2-3
CDR3: CASSYDEGGSTDTQYF
DNA: TGTGCCAGCAGTTACGATGAAGGCGGGAGCACAGATACGCAGTATTTT

D: .
size: .
V: TRBV3-1
J: TRBJ2-7
CDR3: CASSQESVDEQYF
DNA: TGTGCCAGCAGCCAAGAGTCCGTAGACGAGCAGTACTTC

D: TRBD2
size: .
V: TRBV5-1
J: TRBJ2-7
CDR3: CASSLGTSGATEQYF
DNA: TGCGCCAGCAGCTTGGGGACTAGCGGAGCGACCGAGCAGTACTTC

D: .
size: .
V: TRBV10-3
J: TRBJ2-1
CDR3: CAISEGRGSYNKQFF
DNA: TGTGCCATCAGTGAGGGGCGAGGCTCCTACAATAAGCAGTTCTTC

D: TRBD1
size: .
V: TRBV7-9
J: TRBJ2-5
CDR3: CASRGSGTGEIDEQYF
DNA: TGTGCCAGCAGGGGATCCGGGACAGGGGAAATCGATGAGCAGTACTTC

D: TRBD2
size: few
V: TRBV4-2
J: TRBJ2-1
CDR3: CASTPAGGNEQFF
DNA: TGTGCCAGCACCCCAGCGGGAGGCAATGAGCAGTTCTTC

D: .
size: few
V: TRBV28
J: TRBJ2-7
CDR3: CASSLSGGSSYEQYF
DNA: TGTGCCAGCAGTTTAAGTGGCGGCAGCTCCTACGAGCAGTACTTC

D: TRBD1
size: .
V: TRBV7-2
J: TRBJ2-1
CDR3: CASSQRQGRNEQFF
DNA: TGTGCCAGCAGCCAAAGACAGGGCCGCAATGAGCAGTTCTTC

D: TRBD2
size: .
V: TRBV29-1
J: TRBJ2-1
CDR3: CSVVGTSGRVYEQFF
DNA: TGCAGCGTTGTGGGCACTAGCGGGAGAGTCTATGAGCAGTTCTTC

D: .
size: few
V: TRBV12-3/TRBV12-4
J: TRBJ2-1
CDR3: CASSLDSGVYNEQFF
DNA: TGTGCCAGCAGTTTAGACAGCGGAGTCTACAATGAGCAGTTCTTC

D: TRBD2
size: .
V: TRBV6-5
J: TRBJ2-2
CDR3: CASTMGGTGELFF
DNA: TGTGCCAGCACCATGGGAGGGACCGGGGAGCTGTTTTTT